This TCR beta chain was obtained from a study of tumor and adjacent non-tumor tissue in lung cancer. Study at large: There were about 12 adenocarcinoma, a couple of squamous cell carcinoma and 1 small cell lung cancer cases. Patients were aged about 30 to 80, ten or so men and roughly five women, stage I to III. Study results and caveats: Tumor tissue had significantly higher TCR diversity than normal lung. Normal lung showed higher cumulative top 100 clone frequency than tumor.

This sample's RNA came from whole unsorted tissue. TCRbeta libraries were built with three rounds of nested PCR, modified from ARM-PCR. TCRdb re-called the multiplex PCR reads through MiXCR, storing one row per CDR3 protein. The sample has about 93,000 distinct CDR3 sequences, less than 80% seen once. The CDR3 runs 16 residues. J was trimmed by 1 base and V by 0 bases; bases with no gene match: 7. CDR1 and CDR2 from the germline V gene are DFQATT and SNEGSKA (reference sequence). This clonotype is large within its sample. What it binds is not known. Sequenced sample: lung tumor tissue. The V gene is TRBV20-1, the J gene TRBJ1-1, with 8 bases that match TRBD1. This sequence originates from a man in his sixties with non-small cell lung cancer. The chain's CDR3 is CSARDFTGGSNTEAFF. For the CDR3, the DNA is TGCAGTGCTAGAGATTTTACAGGGGGGTCGAACACTGAAGCTTTCTTT.